The present T cell receptor beta chain was sequenced within a study of blood T cell repertoires in COVID-19 (dated by TCRdb to about 2020). For the study in its entirety: The collaborator samples originated in the United States, Italy and Spain and spanned the acute and convalescent phases of COVID-19. The prospective study material was composed of cDNA or gDNA derived from T cells, B-cell-depleted T cells, or PBMCs. HLA class I and class II types, where available, came from metadata supplied by the sample provider rather than from assay-based typing. The repertoires were released in a freely available public database meant as a resource for research on the immune response to SARS-CoV-2. Samples came from the ongoing ImmuneRACE study (first 160 participants) plus 1,254 subjects from 6 global collaborators. A de-identified subject ID, COVID-19 status, age in years and sex were almost always included in the sample metadata. The dataset comprised deeply sampled blood TCRbeta repertoires from subjects exposed to, actively infected with, or recovered from COVID-19.

The collaborating institutions used their own protocols to collect whole blood in K2EDTA tubes. For TCRbeta analysis, collaborators shipped samples as frozen whole blood, isolated PBMCs, or DNA extracted from either of those sample types. TCRbeta CDR3 regions were amplified from genomic DNA by means of the immunoSEQ Assay, a bias-controlled multiplex PCR. The authors processed their data as follows. The number of nucleated cells in each sample was estimated by amplification of reference gene primers within the assay. Sequence reads were collapsed and filtered to measure the absolute abundance of every unique TCRbeta CDR3 rearrangement. For each sample, productive Simpson clonality was calculated as the square root of Simpson's diversity index across productive rearrangements. Not all clones reach the TCRdb copy of this immuneACCESS table, which keeps in-frame sequences only. Checked studies attribute under half of the gap to unresolved V genes and leave the rest unexplained. V, J and clone size derive from that table, while D and trimming were established from the DNA sequence. Present in this sample are around 190,000 clones, 88% of which were seen just once. The top ten clonotypes cover 1.5% to 2% of the sample.

The research as a whole found: Clinical and demographic metadata were provided uncurated, with the amount varying by source and participant.

Comments on this clone: The target of this receptor is not known. No base quality information exists; no much larger clone differs at one position.

The sequencing input was peripheral blood. The clonotype originates from a man between 18 and 35 years old with active or convalescent COVID-19.

This receptor has the CDR3 CASSEDRGLDTEAFF. The DNA sequence is TGTGCCAGCAGTGAGGACAGGGGGCTTGACACTGAAGCTTTCTTT. Recombination connected TRBV6-1 to TRBJ1-1; a stretch of 11 junction bases matches TRBD1. In the germline V gene, CDR1 corresponds to MNHNS and CDR2 to SASEGT. From the cysteine through the phenylalanine, the CDR3 covers 15 amino acids. Just CDR3 DNA is preserved here, 45 bases in frame from base 1. V is trimmed back by 3 bases and J by 3 bases, and the junction contains 3 bases that no gene match accounts for.